The 9 T cell receptor beta chains below were found in one sample sequenced in a study of identical twins. TCRdb analysed the 5' RACE reads with MiXCR anew, one entry per CDR3 protein. The table shows about 220,000 distinct CDR3 sequences, with 7.5% occurring only once. In addition, the sample was reused for a study of yellow fever vaccine responses in identical twins.

Sequencing input: memory (CD45RO+) T cells sorted from blood. The receptor set was obtained from a woman in her late teens or twenties in good health.

This clonotype was counted only a few times. J is TRBJ1-4 and V is TRBV11-2; 7 bases are a match to TRBD1. The CDR3 has 15 residues. The germline gives CDR1 SGHAT, CDR2 FQNNGV. Trimming took 4 bases from V and 4 from J; bases not matched to a gene: 6. The CDR3 DNA sequence: TGTGCCAGCAGCTCAGGGACAGTACATAATGAAAAACTGTTTTTT. Its protein is CASSSGTVHNEKLFF. Filled out from reference TRBV11-2 and TRBJ1-4, the complete variable domain reads EAGVAQSPRYKIIEKRQSVAFWCNPISGHATLYWYQQILGQGPKLLIQFQNNGVVDDSQLPKDRFSAERLKGVDSTLKIQPAKLEDSAVYLCASSSGTVHNEKLFFGSGTQLSVL.

This clonotype was detected a few times. V gene TRBV6-5 combines with J gene TRBJ1-3, with D unclear. The CDR3 totals 12 residues. V was pared by 6 bases and J by 4 bases, with 7 bases between. CDR1 is MNHEY, CDR2 SVGAGI, per germline. CDR3 in amino acids: CASSNTGNTIYF. For the CDR3, the DNA is TGTGCCAGCAGCAATACAGGAAACACCATATATTTT.

The chain carries TRBV30 and TRBJ2-5, with TRBD1 identical over 8 bases. From germline, CDR1 is GTSNPN and CDR2 SVGIG (reference sequence). V shed 0 bases, J shed 6 bases, and the junction held 3 bases outside the gene matches. There are 13 residues in the CDR3. The CDR3, as DNA: TGTGCCTGGAGTGTACAGGGGGTACAGACCCAGTACTTC. It yields the protein CAWSVQGVQTQYF.

This clonotype was seen ten or more times. The rearrangement links TRBV12-3 or TRBV12-4 to TRBJ1-2; perhaps TRBD1 as D (5 bases). This CDR3 is built from 14 residues. The V end was cut by 3 bases, the J end by 4 bases, with 12 bases between. The CDR3 spells CASSLPGRRYGYTF. In nucleotides, the CDR3 is TGTGCCAGCAGTTTGCCGGGACGGCGCTATGGCTACACCTTC.

DNA for the CDR3: TGTGCCAGCATTACGACATTGGGCGGCACCGGGGAGCTGTTTTTT. It encodes CASITTLGGTGELFF. J is TRBJ2-2 and V is TRBV6-5; D is unclear. This CDR3 comprises 15 residues. V was trimmed by 7 bases and J by 4 bases, leaving 16 bases between them. Germline V gene lookup returns CDR1 MNHEY and CDR2 SVGAGI.

There are many counts of this clonotype. This chain joins TRBV4-2 and TRBJ2-7, with a weak D call TRBD2 (5 bases). The CDR3 extends over 15 amino acids. The germline CDR1 and CDR2 sequences are LGHNA and YNFKEQ. With 0 bases removed from V and 5 bases from J, the gap between germline ends came to 14 bases. CDR3 sequence (DNA): TGTGCCAGCAGCCAAGATGTGGGGAGCCCCCACGAGCAGTACTTC. This sequence encodes CASSQDVGSPHEQYF.

This clonotype was observed many times. The chain carries TRBV10-3 and TRBJ2-3; 8 bases line up with TRBD1. Germline CDR1 and CDR2: ENHRY and SYGVKD. CDR3 length: 14 residues. The junction had 13 bases not matched to a gene; V was cut back by 10 bases and J by 7 bases. CDR3 coding DNA: TGTGCCACTGCGCGAGACAGGGGCGCAAATACGCAGTATTTT. Translated: CATARDRGANTQYF.

This clonotype was seen at least ten times. The CDR3 reads CSAGRSYEQYF. Written as DNA, the CDR3 is TGCAGTGCTGGCAGATCCTACGAGCAGTACTTC. The V gene is TRBV20-1, the J gene TRBJ2-7, with unresolved D. The CDR3 is 11 residues long. Trimming took 5 bases from V and 1 from J, leaving 6 bases between them. Germline V CDR1 and CDR2: DFQATT, SNEGSKA (reference sequence).

In this sample, this clonotype turned up a few times. The chain uses TRBV20-1 and TRBJ2-1; 9 bases align to TRBD2. Germline V gene lookup returns CDR1 DFQATT and CDR2 SNEGSKA (reference sequence). With V trimmed by 1 base and J by 4 bases, 14 bases remained unmatched. CDR3 length equals 18 residues. CDR3 region: CSARVPPSGRFLYNEQFF. The CDR3 DNA reads TGCAGTGCTAGAGTCCCCCCCAGCGGGAGGTTCTTATACAATGAGCAGTTCTTC.